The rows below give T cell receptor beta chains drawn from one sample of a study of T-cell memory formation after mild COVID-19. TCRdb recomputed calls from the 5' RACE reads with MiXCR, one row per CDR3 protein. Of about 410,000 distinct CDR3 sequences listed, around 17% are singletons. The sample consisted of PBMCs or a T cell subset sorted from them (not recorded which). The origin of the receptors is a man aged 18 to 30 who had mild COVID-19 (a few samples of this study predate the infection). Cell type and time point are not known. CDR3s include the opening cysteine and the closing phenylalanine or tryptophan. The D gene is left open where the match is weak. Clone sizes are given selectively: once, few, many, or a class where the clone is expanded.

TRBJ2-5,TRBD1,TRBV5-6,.,TGTGCCAGCAGCACGGACAGGCGGGAGACCCAGTACTTC,CASSTDRRETQYF
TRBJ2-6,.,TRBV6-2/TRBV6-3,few,TGTGCCAGCAGTGGAACTAGGACTGCTGGGGCCAACGTCCTGACTTTC,CASSGTRTAGANVLTF
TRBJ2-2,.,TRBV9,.,TGTGCCAGCAGCGTAGACGGGGGCCCGAACACCGGGGAGCTGTTTTTT,CASSVDGGPNTGELFF
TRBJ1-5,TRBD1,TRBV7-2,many,TGTGCCAGCAGCTTCACAGGGGCGGGTCAGCCCCAGCATTTT,CASSFTGAGQPQHF
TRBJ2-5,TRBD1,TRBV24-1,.,TGTGCCACCAGTGATTCCGACAGGGGCGTCGAGACCCAGTACTTC,CATSDSDRGVETQYF
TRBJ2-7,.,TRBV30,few,TGTGCCTGGAGTGCCGACCGCTCCTACGAGCAGTACTTC,CAWSADRSYEQYF
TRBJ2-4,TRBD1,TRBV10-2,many,TGCGCCAGCAGTGAGTGGGGGACAGGGGAATCCTTAGCCAAAAACATTCAGTACTTC,CASSEWGTGESLAKNIQYF
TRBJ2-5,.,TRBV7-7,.,TGTGCTAGCAGCTTAGCTGCAGCCCTTGCCGGCCAAGAGACCCAGTACTTC,CASSLAAALAGQETQYF
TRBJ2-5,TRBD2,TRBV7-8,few,TGTGCCAGCAGCTTCCCTAATGGCGGGGGTTACCAAGAGACCCAGTACTTC,CASSFPNGGGYQETQYF
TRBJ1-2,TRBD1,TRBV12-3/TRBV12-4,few,TGTGCCAGCAGAGAAGGACAGGGACGTTATGGCTACACCTTC,CASREGQGRYGYTF
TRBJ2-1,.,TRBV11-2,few,TGTGCCAGCAGCTTAGTAGGTTACCACAATGAGCAGTTCTTC,CASSLVGYHNEQFF
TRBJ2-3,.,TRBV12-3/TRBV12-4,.,TGTGCCAGCACCCGGGACTTTTCAGATACGCAGTATTTT,CASTRDFSDTQYF
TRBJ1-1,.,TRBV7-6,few,TGTGCCAGCAGCTTAGAGCTCAGCTACACTGAAGCTTTCTTT,CASSLELSYTEAFF
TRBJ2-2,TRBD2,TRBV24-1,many,TGTGCCACCAGTGATCCCCCGGCGACTAGCGCCGGGGAGCTGTTTTTT,CATSDPPATSAGELFF
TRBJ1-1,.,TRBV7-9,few,TGTGCCAGCACCCAGGATAGCGACACTGAAGCTTTCTTT,CASTQDSDTEAFF
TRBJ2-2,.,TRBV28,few,TGTGCCAGCAGTTTCGCGGGGAGCACCGGGGAGCTGTTTTTT,CASSFAGSTGELFF
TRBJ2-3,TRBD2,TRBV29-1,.,TGCAGCGTAGGACTAGCCTTCAGCACAGATACGCAGTATTTT,CSVGLAFSTDTQYF
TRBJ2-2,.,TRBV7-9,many,TGTGCCAGCAGCTTATCAGTCACCGGGGAGCTGTTTTTT,CASSLSVTGELFF
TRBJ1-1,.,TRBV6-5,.,TGTGCCAGCAGTTACGGGAACATAGGAAGCACTGAAGCTTTCTTT,CASSYGNIGSTEAFF
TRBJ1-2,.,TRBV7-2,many,TGTGCCAGCAGCCCCGACGGAGCTAACTATGGCTACACCTTC,CASSPDGANYGYTF
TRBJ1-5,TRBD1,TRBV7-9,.,TGTGCCAGCAGCTGCCCCGGGACAGGGGGAACAAGGAGCAATCAGCCCCAGCATTTT,CASSCPGTGGTRSNQPQHF
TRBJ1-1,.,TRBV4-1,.,TGCGCCAGCAGCCAAGATCGGGGGGCCTTGAGGATGAACACTGAAGCTTTCTTT,CASSQDRGALRMNTEAFF
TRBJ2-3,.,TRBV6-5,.,TGTGCCAGCAGTTACTCCACAGTTACGGTATCAGATACGCAGTATTTT,CASSYSTVTVSDTQYF
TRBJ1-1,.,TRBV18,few,TGTGCCAGCTCACCGGCGGATGAGGGAGCTTTCTTT,CASSPADEGAFF
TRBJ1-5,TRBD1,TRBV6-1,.,TGTGCCAGCAGTGAGCGGGACAGGGGTTCCCGAGATCAGCCCCAGCATTTT,CASSERDRGSRDQPQHF
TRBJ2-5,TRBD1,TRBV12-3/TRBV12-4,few,TGTGCCAGCAGATTGACAGGGGAAGAGACCCAGTACTTC,CASRLTGEETQYF
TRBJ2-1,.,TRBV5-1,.,TGCGCCAGCAGCTTGAGGCAGAACTACAATGAGCAGTTCTTC,CASSLRQNYNEQFF
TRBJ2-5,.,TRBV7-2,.,TGTGCCAGCAGCTACCGAGGGCGCTCCCCGGTAACCCAGTACTTC,CASSYRGRSPVTQYF
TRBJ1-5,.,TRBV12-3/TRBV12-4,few,TGTGCCAGCACCCAGGAAAACCAGCCCCAGCATTTT,CASTQENQPQHF
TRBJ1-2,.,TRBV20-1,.,TGCAGTGCGGATCCTCGCCAGGGAGACTATGGCTACACCTTC,CSADPRQGDYGYTF
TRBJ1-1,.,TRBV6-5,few,TGTGCCAGCAGTTACTCGGGGGGCGACACTGAAGCTTTCTTT,CASSYSGGDTEAFF
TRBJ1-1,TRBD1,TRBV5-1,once,TGCGCCAGCAGCTTAACAGGGGGGGTGTACGCTTTCTTT,CASSLTGGVYAFF
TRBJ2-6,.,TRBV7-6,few,TGTGCCAGCAGCTTATCCCGACGGAGCTCTGGGGCCAACGTCCTGACTTTC,CASSLSRRSSGANVLTF
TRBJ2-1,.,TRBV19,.,TGTGCCAGTAGTATACTAGCAGGACGGCTACAGCAGTTCTTC,CASSILAGRLQQFF
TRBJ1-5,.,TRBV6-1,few,TGTGCCAGCAGTGAAAACCTTCCAGAACTTTGGAGGCCCCAGCATTTT,CASSENLPELWRPQHF
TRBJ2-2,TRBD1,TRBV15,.,TGTGCCACCAGCAGAGGACAGGGGGACACCGGGGAGCTGTTTTTT,CATSRGQGDTGELFF
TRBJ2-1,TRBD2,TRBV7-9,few,TGTGCCAGCAGCTGGACTAGCGGGGGGGCCACCTACAATGAGCAGTTCTTC,CASSWTSGGATYNEQFF
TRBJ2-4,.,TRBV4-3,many,TGCGCCAGCAGCCAAGCAGGGGGGAACATTCAGTACTTC,CASSQAGGNIQYF
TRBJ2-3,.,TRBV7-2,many,TGTGCCAGCAGCTTAGGTGTAGAGGCTCGGGGTACGCAGTATTTT,CASSLGVEARGTQYF
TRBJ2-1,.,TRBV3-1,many,TGTGCCAGCAGCCAAGATTGGCGCTCCTACAATGAGCAGTTCTTC,CASSQDWRSYNEQFF
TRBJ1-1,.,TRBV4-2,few,TGTGCCAGCAGCCAAGCCTTACAGGGATCGAACACTGAAGCTTTCTTT,CASSQALQGSNTEAFF
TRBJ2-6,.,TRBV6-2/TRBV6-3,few,TGTGCCAGCAGTCCCCACAGGGTCTCTGGGGCCAACGTCCTGACTTTC,CASSPHRVSGANVLTF
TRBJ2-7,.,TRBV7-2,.,TGTGCCAGCAGCTTAGATTACCTACATGCCTCCTACGAGCAGTACTTC,CASSLDYLHASYEQYF
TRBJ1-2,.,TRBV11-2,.,TGTGCCAGCAGCTCACAGGGAAGCTATGGCTACACCTTC,CASSSQGSYGYTF
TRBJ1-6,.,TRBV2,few,TGTGCCAGCACCCCCGGCAATTCACCCCTCCACTTT,CASTPGNSPLHF
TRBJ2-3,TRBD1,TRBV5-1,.,TGCGCCAGCAGCGCAACCGGGACAGGGGTGACAGATACGCAGTATTTT,CASSATGTGVTDTQYF
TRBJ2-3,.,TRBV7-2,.,TGTGCCACCGGACGGTCGTTGGTGGATACGCAGTGTTTT,CATGRSLVDTQCF
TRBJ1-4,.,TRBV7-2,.,TGTGCCAGCAGCACCTTCAGAGCAACTAATGAAAAACTGTTTTTT,CASSTFRATNEKLFF
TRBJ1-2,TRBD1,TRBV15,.,TGTGCCACCAGCAGAGCAGGGGGCCGAAAGAACTATGGCTACACCTTC,CATSRAGGRKNYGYTF
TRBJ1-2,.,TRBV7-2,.,TGTGCCAGCAGCTTACGGGGGGCGGCGGGAGGCGGCTACACCTTC,CASSLRGAAGGGYTF
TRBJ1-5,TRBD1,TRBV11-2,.,TGTGCCAGCAGCTTAGGCGGGACAGGAGGTCAGCCCCAGCATTTT,CASSLGGTGGQPQHF
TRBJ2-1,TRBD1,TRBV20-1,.,TGCAGTGCAGCGGACAGGGGGGATGAGCAGTTCTTC,CSAADRGDEQFF